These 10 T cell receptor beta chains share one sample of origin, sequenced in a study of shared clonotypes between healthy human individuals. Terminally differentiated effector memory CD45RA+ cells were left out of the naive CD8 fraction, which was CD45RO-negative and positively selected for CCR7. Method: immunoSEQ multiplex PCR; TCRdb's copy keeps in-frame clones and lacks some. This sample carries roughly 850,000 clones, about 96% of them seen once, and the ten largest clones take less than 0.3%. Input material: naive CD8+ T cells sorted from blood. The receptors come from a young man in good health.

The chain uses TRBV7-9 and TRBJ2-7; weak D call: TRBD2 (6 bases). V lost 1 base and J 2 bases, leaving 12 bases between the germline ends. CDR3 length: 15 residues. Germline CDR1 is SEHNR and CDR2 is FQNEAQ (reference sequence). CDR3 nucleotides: TGTGCCAGCAGCTTAGGCGGGACGGCACCCTACGAGCAGTACTTC. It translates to CASSLGGTAPYEQYF.

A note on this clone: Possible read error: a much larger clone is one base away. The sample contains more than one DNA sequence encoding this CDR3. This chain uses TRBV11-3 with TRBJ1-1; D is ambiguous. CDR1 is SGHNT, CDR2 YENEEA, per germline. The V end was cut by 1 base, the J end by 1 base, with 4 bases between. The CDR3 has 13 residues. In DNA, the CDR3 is TGTGCCAGCAGCTTAGGGGGGAACACTGAAGCTTTCTTT. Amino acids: CASSLGGNTEAFF.

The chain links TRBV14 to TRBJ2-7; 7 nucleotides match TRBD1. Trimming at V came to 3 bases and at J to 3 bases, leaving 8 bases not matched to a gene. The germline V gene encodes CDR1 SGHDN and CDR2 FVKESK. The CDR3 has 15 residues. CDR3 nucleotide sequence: TGTGCCAGCAGCCACAAGGACAGGTGGATCTACGAGCAGTACTTC. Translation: CASSHKDRWIYEQYF.

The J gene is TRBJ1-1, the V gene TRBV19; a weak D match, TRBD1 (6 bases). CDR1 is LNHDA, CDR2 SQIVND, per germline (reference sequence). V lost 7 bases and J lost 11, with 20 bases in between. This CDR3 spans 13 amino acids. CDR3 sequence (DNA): TGTGCCAGTAAGCTTTCCCAGGGGTTGGATGCTTTCTTT. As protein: CASKLSQGLDAFF.

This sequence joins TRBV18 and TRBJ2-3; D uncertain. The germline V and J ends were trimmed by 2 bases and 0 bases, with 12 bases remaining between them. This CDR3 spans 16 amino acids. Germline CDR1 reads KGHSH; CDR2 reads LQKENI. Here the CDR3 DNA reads TGTGCCAGCTCACCAATAATAAAGACTAGCACAGATACGCAGTATTTT. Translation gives CASSPIIKTSTDTQYF.

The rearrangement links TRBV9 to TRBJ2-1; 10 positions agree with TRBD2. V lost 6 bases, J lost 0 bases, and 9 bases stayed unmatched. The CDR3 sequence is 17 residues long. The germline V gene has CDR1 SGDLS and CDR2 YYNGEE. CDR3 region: CASTASGSAVSYNEQFF. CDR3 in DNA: TGTGCCAGCACGGCTAGCGGGAGTGCAGTCTCCTACAATGAGCAGTTCTTC.

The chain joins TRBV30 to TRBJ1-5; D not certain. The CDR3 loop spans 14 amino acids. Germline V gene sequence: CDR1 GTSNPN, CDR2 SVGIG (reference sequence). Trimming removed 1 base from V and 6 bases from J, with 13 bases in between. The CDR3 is CAWSGLGLGQPQHF. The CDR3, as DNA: TGTGCCTGGAGTGGACTAGGTCTTGGTCAGCCCCAGCATTTT. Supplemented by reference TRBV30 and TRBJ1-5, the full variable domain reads SQTIHQWPATLVQPVGSPLSLECTVEGTSNPNLYWYRQAAGRGLQLLFYSVGIGQISSEVPQNLSASRPQDRQFILSSKKLLLSDSGFYLCAWSGLGLGQPQHFGDGTRLSIL.

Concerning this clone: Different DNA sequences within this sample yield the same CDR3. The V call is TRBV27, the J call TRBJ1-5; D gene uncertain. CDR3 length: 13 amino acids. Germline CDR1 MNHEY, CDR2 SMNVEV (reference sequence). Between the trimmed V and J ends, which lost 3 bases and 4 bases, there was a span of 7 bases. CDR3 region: CASSLAPNQPQHF. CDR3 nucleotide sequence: TGTGCCAGCAGTTTGGCCCCTAATCAGCCCCAGCATTTT.

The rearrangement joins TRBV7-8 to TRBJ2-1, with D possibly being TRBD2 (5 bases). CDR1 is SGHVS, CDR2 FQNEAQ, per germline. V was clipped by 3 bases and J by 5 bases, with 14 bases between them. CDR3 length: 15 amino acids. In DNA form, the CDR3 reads TGTGCCAGCAGCTTTACGACGGACTCGGACAATGAGCAGTTCTTC. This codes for CASSFTTDSDNEQFF.

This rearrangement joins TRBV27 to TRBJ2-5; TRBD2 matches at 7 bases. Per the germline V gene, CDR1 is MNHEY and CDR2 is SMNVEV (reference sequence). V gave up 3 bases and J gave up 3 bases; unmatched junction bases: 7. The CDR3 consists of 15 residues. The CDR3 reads CASSLRAGREETQYF. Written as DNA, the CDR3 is TGTGCCAGCAGTTTGCGAGCGGGGAGAGAAGAGACCCAGTACTTC.